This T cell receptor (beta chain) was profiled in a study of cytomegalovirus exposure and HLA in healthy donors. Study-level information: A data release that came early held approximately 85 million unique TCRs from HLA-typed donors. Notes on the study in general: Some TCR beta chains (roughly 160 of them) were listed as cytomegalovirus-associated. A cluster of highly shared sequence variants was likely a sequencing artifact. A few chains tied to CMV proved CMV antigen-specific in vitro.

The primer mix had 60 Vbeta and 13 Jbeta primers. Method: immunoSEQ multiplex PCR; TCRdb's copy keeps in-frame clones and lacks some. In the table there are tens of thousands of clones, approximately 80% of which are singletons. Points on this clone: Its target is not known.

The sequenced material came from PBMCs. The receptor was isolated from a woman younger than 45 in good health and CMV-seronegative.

The CDR3 coding sequence is TGCAGTGCTATGACTACCCAGACCCAGTACTTC. Protein sequence: CSAMTTQTQYF. The gene calls are TRBV20-1 and TRBJ2-5, with D perhaps TRBD2 (5 bases). This CDR3 contains 11 residues. V lost 4 bases to trimming and J lost 6 bases, with 9 bases between them. Germline CDR1 reads DFQATT; CDR2 reads SNEGSKA (reference sequence).